This T cell receptor (beta chain) is drawn from a study of blood T cell repertoires in COVID-19. As for the study in general: COVID-19 samples collected from the United States, Italy and Spain covered acute and convalescent phases. PBMCs, B-cell-depleted T cells, or T cells provided the cDNA or gDNA that made up the material.

Authors' data handling: Reference gene primer amplification gave nucleated cell count estimates. Some clones are missing from TCRdb's copy, which holds only in-frame ones; the method was immunoSEQ multiplex PCR. The V and J calls and clone size come from that table; D and trimming were worked out from the DNA. The table lists some 200,000 clones, 60% to 85% of them singletons. The V gene end was trimmed by 5 bases and the J gene end by 10 bases; junction bases not matched to a gene: 9. CDR1 is SGHAT, CDR2 FQDESV, per germline (reference sequence). CDR3 length equals 15 residues. This clonotype originated in a woman aged 45-59 years with active or convalescent COVID-19. The chain joins TRBV11-1 to TRBJ2-1; 12 bases line up with TRBD2. What was sequenced was peripheral blood. CDR3 region: CASSPGTSGSREQFF. In DNA form, the CDR3 reads TGTGCCAGCAGCCCCGGGACTAGCGGGTCGCGGGAGCAGTTCTTC.